These T cell receptor beta chains were read from a single sample in a study of CD8 T cells in ankylosing spondylitis. TCRdb analysed the 5' RACE reads with MiXCR anew, one entry per CDR3 protein. The sample contains 200,000 to 300,000 distinct CDR3 sequences, roughly 10% of which appear only once. Sequencing was performed on blood, either unsorted or a sorted T cell fraction (not recorded which). These receptors were taken from a male donor with ankylosing spondylitis or in good health (not recorded which). The CDR3 runs from the conserved cysteine through the conserved F or W. Each record gives: clone size, J gene, V gene, D gene, CDR3 DNA, CDR3 protein. A D gene is named only where the DNA matches it firmly. Clone size is stated in some rows and not others, as once, few, many or a class when expanded.

many | TRBJ1-2 | TRBV20-1 | . | TGCAGTGCTAGGAGGGAAAAGAGTGGCTACACCTTC | CSARREKSGYTF
many | TRBJ2-2 | TRBV20-1 | TRBD1 | TGCAGTGCTAGGGGACAGGGGGGTGTCACCGGGGAGCTGTTTTTT | CSARGQGGVTGELFF
many | TRBJ2-1 | TRBV7-9 | . | TGTGCCAGCAGCTTAGAGTCAGGGAGCCTCAATGAGCAGTTCTTC | CASSLESGSLNEQFF
many | TRBJ2-1 | TRBV7-7 | . | TGTGCCAGCAGCTTAAACCCCTCCTACAATGAGCAGTTCTTC | CASSLNPSYNEQFF
many | TRBJ1-4 | TRBV6-5 | . | TGTGCCAGCAGTTACCGGGGAGTTAATGAAAAACTGTTTTTT | CASSYRGVNEKLFF
many | TRBJ2-1 | TRBV5-1 | TRBD1 | TGCGCCAGCAGCTTTGCGGCGGGACAGGGAATAAATGAGCAGTTCTTC | CASSFAAGQGINEQFF
many | TRBJ2-7 | TRBV5-1 | . | TGCGCCAGCAGCTTGGAGGGCCCCGCCACCTACGAGCAGTACTTC | CASSLEGPATYEQYF
many | TRBJ1-3 | TRBV5-1 | . | TGCGCCAGCGGGAAGGACGGGGATGGAAACACCATATATTTT | CASGKDGDGNTIYF
many | TRBJ2-7 | TRBV3-1 | TRBD1 | TGTGCCAGCAGCCAGTACGGAACAACAGGGGGATTCTACGAGCAGTACTTC | CASSQYGTTGGFYEQYF
many | TRBJ2-3 | TRBV5-1 | TRBD2 | TGCGCCAGCAGCGACTTCTCTAGCGGTCCCATCAAAGATACGCAGTATTTT | CASSDFSSGPIKDTQYF
few | TRBJ1-2 | TRBV5-1 | TRBD1 | TGCGCCAGCAGCTTGGACCCGGGACAGGGGGCCTATGGCTACACCTTC | CASSLDPGQGAYGYTF
many | TRBJ2-5 | TRBV25-1 | . | TGTGCCAGCAGTGAATTGTGGCAGGGCGGAGAGACCCAGTACTTC | CASSELWQGGETQYF
many | TRBJ2-5 | TRBV12-3/TRBV12-4 | TRBD1 | TGTGCCAGCACTCCCACCGACAGGGTACGAAAGACCCAGTACTTC | CASTPTDRVRKTQYF
many | TRBJ2-1 | TRBV18 | . | TGTGCCAGCTCACTCGCAGGGCCAGGCTCCTACAATGAGCAGTTCTTC | CASSLAGPGSYNEQFF
many | TRBJ2-3 | TRBV4-2 | TRBD1 | TGTGCCAGCAGCCAAGGCCGTGGGACAGGGCCCCCAGATACGCAGTATTTT | CASSQGRGTGPPDTQYF
many | TRBJ2-2 | TRBV5-1 | TRBD2 | TGCGCCAGCAGCTTGCAGGGACTAGCAACCGGGGAGCTGTTTTTT | CASSLQGLATGELFF
many | TRBJ2-1 | TRBV3-1 | TRBD2 | TGTGCCAGCAGCCTTCCGAGCGGGAGCTCCTACAATGAGCAGTTCTTC | CASSLPSGSSYNEQFF
many | TRBJ1-2 | TRBV12-3/TRBV12-4 | TRBD1 | TGTGCCAGCAGTTTAGGGGGACAGTACTATGGCTACACCTTC | CASSLGGQYYGYTF
. | TRBJ2-5 | TRBV30 | . | TGTGCCTGGAGTAAGGGTATGAGGGAGACCCAGTACTTC | CAWSKGMRETQYF
few | TRBJ2-1 | TRBV6-1 | TRBD1 | TGTGCCAGCAGTGAAGGCCGACAGGGGGCTTTGAAGGAGCAGTTCTTC | CASSEGRQGALKEQFF
many | TRBJ1-1 | TRBV30 | . | TGTGCCTGGAGTCCCGGAGCAGGGATGAACACTGAAGCTTTCTTT | CAWSPGAGMNTEAFF
. | TRBJ2-3 | TRBV7-9 | TRBD2 | TGTGCCAGCAGCCTCCCAGCGGGGAGCACAGATACGCAGTATTTT | CASSLPAGSTDTQYF
. | TRBJ2-5 | TRBV5-1 | TRBD2 | TGCGCCAGCCGGGCTGGACTAGCGGGGGAGACCCAGTACTTC | CASRAGLAGETQYF
many | TRBJ2-1 | TRBV27 | . | TGTGCCAGCAGTTTAAGTACCCTAGGGTACAATGAGCAGTTCTTC | CASSLSTLGYNEQFF
many | TRBJ1-5 | TRBV12-3/TRBV12-4 | . | TGTGCCAGCAGTTTCGGGGGCTTAGAGAGCAATCAGCCCCAGCATTTT | CASSFGGLESNQPQHF
many | TRBJ2-3 | TRBV30 | . | TGTGCCCGATCTGTAGCGGTGGTGGATACGCAGTATTTT | CARSVAVVDTQYF
many | TRBJ2-5 | TRBV7-9 | . | TGTGCCAGCAGCTCCGTTGCTGGGGATGAGACCCAGTACTTC | CASSSVAGDETQYF
many | TRBJ2-1 | TRBV12-3/TRBV12-4 | . | TGTGCCAGCAGTCTAACGCAGGGTTTGGGGGAGCAGTTCTTC | CASSLTQGLGEQFF
many | TRBJ2-5 | TRBV19 | . | TGTGCCAGTAGTGCCCGGAGGGGGGAGACCCAGTACTTC | CASSARRGETQYF
many | TRBJ2-1 | TRBV20-1 | . | TGCAGTGCTAGAGATGGGGCGGACCCGTACAATGAGCAGTTCTTC | CSARDGADPYNEQFF
many | TRBJ2-1 | TRBV7-2 | TRBD1 | TGTGCCAGCAGCGCTGACAGGGGAGTTTACAATGAGCAGTTCTTC | CASSADRGVYNEQFF